These 30 T cell receptor beta chains came from one sample sequenced in a study of T cell responses to AZD1222 COVID-19 vaccine (dated by TCRdb to the early 2020s). The time point label on this specimen signifies: baseline before first vaccination. Receptor amplification or capture employed the immunoSEQ multiplex PCR assay. Imported from immuneACCESS, the table was reduced by TCRdb to in-frame sequences with V and J called. These copies leave out some clones; in studies compared against another copy, an unresolved V gene accounts for under half, and the cause of the remainder is not known. This sample has tens of thousands of clones in its table, and roughly 73% of those were observed once. The top ten constitute around 6.1% of the sample. Material: peripheral blood, obtained on day 0 of AZD1222 vaccination. The receptors were sampled from an adult in good health.

The CDR3 loop is CASSPRAGNSSPLHF. The CDR3 nucleotides read TGTGCCAGCAGTCCCCGGGCAGGGAATAGTTCACCCCTCCACTTT. The chain has TRBV25-1 and TRBJ1-6, with D possibly matching TRBD1 (5 bases). Trimming cost V 5 bases and J 9 bases, with 17 bases left between them. CDR1 is MGHDK, CDR2 SYGVNS, per germline. CDR3 length: 15 amino acids. The full variable domain, in which reference TRBV25-1 and TRBJ1-6 provide the parts outside the CDR3, is EADIYQTPRYLVIGTGKKITLECSQTMGHDKMYWYQQDPGMELHLIHYSYGVNSTEKGDLSSESTVSRIRTEHFPLTLESARPSHTSQYLCASSPRAGNSSPLHFGNGTRLTVT.

V is TRBV2 and J is TRBJ2-5; no reliable D call. Trimming pared 1 base from V and 9 bases from J, leaving 18 bases between. Germline V lookup: CDR1 SNHLY, CDR2 FYNNEI. The CDR3 loop spans 15 amino acids. CDR3: CASSEEAADMSAQYF. In nucleotides, the CDR3 is TGTGCCAGCAGTGAAGAGGCAGCAGATATGTCGGCCCAGTACTTC.

This chain joins TRBV3-1 (or the pseudogene TRBV3-2) and TRBJ1-2; D is possibly TRBD1 (5 bases). Germline CDR1 reads LGHDT; CDR2 reads YNNKEL (reference sequence). The CDR3 is 15 residues long. Trimming left V 2 bases short and J 7 bases short, with 17 bases between. The CDR3 region is CASSQSRWPGGGYTF. The CDR3, as DNA: TGTGCCAGCAGCCAAAGCCGGTGGCCCGGGGGTGGCTACACCTTC.

The chain has TRBV9 and TRBJ2-5; 7 bases line up with TRBD1. Germline CDR1 is SGDLS and CDR2 is YYNGEE. J gave up 1 base and V 3 bases, and 3 bases lay outside the gene matches. The CDR3 is made up of 14 amino acids. CDR3 region: CASSARQGQETQYF. CDR3 in DNA: TGTGCCAGCAGCGCTCGACAGGGCCAAGAGACCCAGTACTTC.

The chain joins TRBV6-5 to TRBJ2-3; D is perhaps TRBD1 or TRBD2 (5 bases each). Germline V lookup: CDR1 MNHEY, CDR2 SVGAGI. Trimming removed 6 bases from V and 3 bases from J, with 10 bases in between. The CDR3 is made up of 13 amino acids. The CDR3 region has the DNA TGTGCCAGCAGCCGGGGCTTTACAGATACGCAGTATTTT. Its protein product is CASSRGFTDTQYF.

The J gene is TRBJ1-5, the V gene TRBV10-3; a weak D match, TRBD1 (6 bases). V gave up 5 bases and J gave up 4 bases, with 12 bases separating them. The CDR3 has 14 amino acids. Germline-derived CDR1 and CDR2 are ENHRY and SYGVKD. This chain's CDR3 is CAISQRGENQPQHF. CDR3 DNA: TGTGCCATCAGTCAGAGGGGGGAAAATCAGCCCCAGCATTTT.

The J gene is TRBJ2-7, the V gene TRBV5-1, with 11 nucleotides matching TRBD1. Germline V gives CDR1 SGHRS, CDR2 YFSETQ. V gave up 0 bases and J gave up 6 bases; unmatched junction bases: 2. This CDR3 spans 14 amino acids. CDR3: CASSLGTGGAEQYF. CDR3 DNA: TGCGCCAGCAGCTTGGGGACAGGGGGCGCCGAGCAGTACTTC. The full variable domain, with the rest looked up from reference TRBV5-1 and TRBJ2-7, is KAGVTQTPRYLIKTRGQQVTLSCSPISGHRSVSWYQQTPGQGLQFLFEYFSETQRNKGNFPGRFSGRQFSNSRSEMNVSTLELGDSALYLCASSLGTGGAEQYFGPGTRLTVT.

The genes are TRBV7-3 and TRBJ2-2; 9 nucleotides agree with TRBD1. The CDR3 has 16 amino acids. Germline-derived CDR1 and CDR2 are SGHTA and FQGTGA. Germline trimming cut 1 base from V and 4 bases from J; bases unmatched to any gene: 4. The CDR3 here is CASSLMGQGGTGELFF. The CDR3, as DNA: TGTGCCAGCAGCTTAATGGGACAGGGAGGCACCGGGGAGCTGTTTTTT.

DNA for the CDR3: TGTGCCACTAGCAGTCAGGAAACTAGCACAGATACGCAGTATTTT. Residues: CATSSQETSTDTQYF. The V gene is TRBV2, the J gene TRBJ2-3; a possible D gene is TRBD2 (5 bases). Germline-derived CDR1 and CDR2 are SNHLY and FYNNEI. Trimming took 10 bases from V and 0 from J, leaving 17 bases between them. The CDR3 consists of 15 residues. Based on the CDR3 plus reference TRBV2 and TRBJ2-3, the full variable domain is EPEVTQTPSHQVTQMGQEVILRCVPISNHLYFYWYRQILGQKVEFLVSFYNNEISEKSEIFDDQFSVERPDGSNFTLKIRSTKLEDSAMYFCATSSQETSTDTQYFGPGTRLTVL.

The chain uses TRBV29-1 and TRBJ2-1; 10 bases align to TRBD1. The CDR3 covers 14 residues. Unmatched junction bases numbered 8, after V lost 4 bases and J lost 8 bases. Germline V gives CDR1 SQVTM, CDR2 ANQGSEA. Here the CDR3 reads CSVVRDRGLDEQFF. CDR3 in DNA: TGCAGCGTTGTTAGGGACAGGGGACTGGATGAGCAGTTCTTC.

The chain recombines TRBV19 with TRBJ1-2; D not certain. Germline V gene data show CDR1 as LNHDA and CDR2 as SQIVND (reference sequence). Between the trimmed V and J ends, which lost 4 bases and 3 bases, there was a span of 15 bases. The CDR3 loop spans 15 amino acids. This CDR3 reads CASSTRRRIDYGYTF. CDR3 DNA sequence: TGTGCCAGTAGTACGCGGCGGAGGATTGACTATGGCTACACCTTC.

The chain combines TRBV10-3 with TRBJ1-1; a weak D match, TRBD1 (6 bases). Per the germline V gene, CDR1 is ENHRY and CDR2 is SYGVKD. Trimming stripped 2 bases from V and 0 bases from J, with 16 bases between. The CDR3 covers 17 residues. The CDR3 region is CAISEARGVGMNTEAFF. The CDR3 DNA reads TGTGCCATCAGTGAGGCAAGGGGGGTGGGCATGAACACTGAAGCTTTCTTT.

This sequence joins TRBV2 and TRBJ2-7; 8 bases align to TRBD1. The V gene's germline CDR1 is SNHLY and CDR2 FYNNEI. There are 15 residues in the CDR3. Unmatched junction bases numbered 7, after V lost 5 bases and J lost 1 base. The DNA of the CDR3 is TGTGCCAGCAGTACCCCGGGACAGGCTTCCTACGAGCAGTACTTC. Encoded protein: CASSTPGQASYEQYF.

The table lists this clone with a count of one. CDR3 sequence reads: CASSQDISGANVLTF. CDR3 DNA sequence: TGTGCCAGCAGTCAAGACATCTCTGGGGCCAACGTCCTGACTTTC. This sequence joins TRBV11-2 and TRBJ2-6; D unclear. V was pared by 6 bases and J by 0 bases, with 9 bases between. Germline assignment: CDR1 SGHAT and CDR2 FQNNGV. CDR3 length: 15 residues.

The V gene is TRBV4-1, the J gene TRBJ1-5; D possibly corresponds to TRBD1 (5 bases). Germline V CDR1 and CDR2: MGHRA, YSYEKL. There are 14 residues in the CDR3. Trimming shortened V by 5 bases and J by 6 bases, and 14 bases separated the two germline ends. CDR3 residues: CASSMQGGSQPQHF. CDR3 in DNA: TGCGCCAGCAGCATGCAGGGAGGCTCTCAGCCCCAGCATTTT.

The V gene is TRBV6-4, the J gene TRBJ2-1; 9 bases align to TRBD2. From germline, CDR1 is MRHNA and CDR2 SNTAGT. Trimming removed 0 bases from V and 6 bases from J; junction bases left unmatched: 3. The CDR3 extends over 15 amino acids. The CDR3 DNA sequence: TGTGCCAGCAGTGACTCTGCGGGGGGGCCCAATGAGCAGTTCTTC. Residues: CASSDSAGGPNEQFF.

V is TRBV5-4 and J is TRBJ2-1; 9 positions match TRBD1. In germline, CDR1 is SGHNT, CDR2 YYREEE (reference sequence). The CDR3 spans 18 residues. Trimming took 1 base from V and 3 from J; bases not matched to a gene: 11. The CDR3, as DNA: TGTGCCAGCAGCTTGCCCACGGGGAGACAGGGGGGCTACAATGAGCAGTTCTTC. Translated, it gives CASSLPTGRQGGYNEQFF.

The chain employs TRBV2 and TRBJ1-3, with D perhaps TRBD1 (6 bases). The germline V gene has CDR1 SNHLY and CDR2 FYNNEI. V lost 6 bases to trimming and J lost 0 bases, with 27 bases between them. The CDR3 sequence is 20 residues long. The DNA of the CDR3 is TGTGCCAGCAGGCTTGTTACAGGGTACGGGGGAAGGAACTCTGGAAACACCATATATTTT. This codes for CASRLVTGYGGRNSGNTIYF.

The chain links TRBV9 to TRBJ2-1; TRBD2 matches 11 bases. After removal of 3 bases from V and 0 bases from J, the junction contained 11 bases not matched to a gene. Per germline, CDR1 SGDLS and CDR2 YYNGEE. The CDR3 sequence is 19 residues long. CDR3 sequence reads: CASSETLLAGGGSYNEQFF. The CDR3 DNA follows: TGTGCCAGCAGCGAAACCCTTCTAGCGGGAGGCGGCTCCTACAATGAGCAGTTCTTC. The full variable domain, in which reference TRBV9 and TRBJ2-1 provide the parts outside the CDR3, is DSGVTQTPKHLITATGQRVTLRCSPRSGDLSVYWYQQSLDQGLQFLIQYYNGEERAKGNILERFSAQQFPDLHSELNLSSLELGDSALYFCASSETLLAGGGSYNEQFFGPGTRLTVL.

The gene calls are TRBV24-1 and TRBJ2-3, with TRBD2 matching over 9 bases. The junction had 9 bases not matched to a gene; V was cut back by 4 bases and J by 2 bases. Germline-derived CDR1 and CDR2 are KGHDR and SFDVKD. The CDR3 covers 17 residues. The CDR3 sequence: CATSDPTSSGNTDTQYF. Written as DNA, the CDR3 is TGTGCCACCAGTGACCCAACCTCTAGCGGGAACACAGATACGCAGTATTTT.

The V gene is TRBV6-5, the J gene TRBJ2-7; no reliable D call. The CDR3 is 12 amino acids. Germline CDR1 is MNHEY and CDR2 is SVGAGI. V was trimmed by 6 bases and J by 4 bases, leaving 10 bases between them. The CDR3 sequence is CASSLLGYEQYV. The DNA of the CDR3 is TGTGCCAGCAGCCTCTTGGGGTACGAGCAGTACGTC.

The chain uses TRBV9 and TRBJ1-6; D is possibly TRBD1 (5 bases). CDR3 length: 12 amino acids. Germline V gives CDR1 SGDLS, CDR2 YYNGEE. Trimming cost V 3 bases and J 10 bases, with 8 bases left between them. CDR3 bases: TGTGCCAGCAGCGGGGGGGACTCACCCCTCCACTTT. Translation gives CASSGGDSPLHF.

The chain joins TRBV25-1 to TRBJ1-6; possibly TRBD1 for D (6 bases). Germline V gene sequence: CDR1 MGHDK, CDR2 SYGVNS. V shed 7 bases and J shed 0 bases, with 16 bases lying between them. The CDR3 has 17 amino acids. CDR3: CASMTGGAGSYNSPLHF. The CDR3 DNA is TGTGCCAGCATGACGGGGGGGGCTGGCTCCTATAATTCACCCCTCCACTTT.

This chain joins TRBV7-2 and TRBJ2-7, with D perhaps matching TRBD1 (6 bases). The CDR3 sequence is 17 residues long. The germline V gene has CDR1 SGHTA and CDR2 FQGNSA. The ends were cut back, 2 bases at V and 4 bases at J, with 21 bases in the middle. The CDR3: CASSLRDPGRGGYEQYV. The DNA of the CDR3 is TGTGCCAGCAGCTTAAGGGACCCGGGCAGGGGCGGATACGAGCAGTACGTC.

CDR3 bases: TGTGCCATCAGTGAGTCAGGGTATTGGGAAAAACTGTTTTTT. Translating gives CAISESGYWEKLFF. J is TRBJ1-4 and V is TRBV10-3; no clear D gene. Germline loops: CDR1 ENHRY, CDR2 SYGVKD. V shed 0 bases and J shed 8 bases, with 10 bases lying between them. The CDR3 totals 14 residues.

This chain joins TRBV10-2 and TRBJ1-6, with 9 bases fitting TRBD1. CDR3 length: 20 residues. Trimming took 2 bases from V and 0 from J; bases not matched to a gene: 11. Germline V gene data show CDR1 as WSHSY and CDR2 as SAAADI. The DNA for the CDR3 is TGCGCCAGCAGTGAGCAGTGGGGGGGGACAGGGAGCTCCTATAATTCACCCCTCCACTTT. The encoded protein is CASSEQWGGTGSSYNSPLHF.

V gene TRBV12-3 or TRBV12-4 combines with J gene TRBJ1-2; weak D call: TRBD1 (5 bases). This CDR3 is 13 amino acids long. Trimming took off 2 bases at V and 3 bases at J, with 7 bases between the two ends. The CDR3 region has the DNA TGTGCCAGCAGTTTAAGGGGCCACTATGGCTACACCTTC. Translated: CASSLRGHYGYTF.

This sequence joins TRBV6-5 and TRBJ2-7; TRBD1 agrees at 7 bases. The CDR3 contains 14 residues. Trimming removed 4 bases from V and 9 bases from J; junction bases left unmatched: 12. Germline lookup yields CDR1 MNHEY and CDR2 SVGAGI. The CDR3 region has the DNA TGTGCCAGCAGTTTGGCAACAGGGGCTGGTAGGCAGTACTTC. Translated: CASSLATGAGRQYF.

The gene calls are TRBV28 and TRBJ1-3; TRBD1 might be the D (5 bases). This CDR3 has 13 residues. V was clipped by 4 bases and J by 2 bases, with 6 bases between them. Germline V gene lookup returns CDR1 MDHEN and CDR2 SYDVKM. The CDR3 DNA reads as TGTGCCAGCAGTTCAGGGACTGGAAACACCATATATTTT. This sequence encodes CASSSGTGNTIYF.

The J gene is TRBJ1-1, the V gene TRBV5-1; 8 positions match TRBD1. In germline, CDR1 is SGHRS, CDR2 YFSETQ. The CDR3 contains 14 residues. The V and J ends lost 3 bases and 1 base, in that order; junction bases with no gene match: 2. CDR3 nucleotide sequence: TGCGCCAGCAGCTCGGGACAGGAGAACACTGAAGCTTTCTTT. It encodes CASSSGQENTEAFF.